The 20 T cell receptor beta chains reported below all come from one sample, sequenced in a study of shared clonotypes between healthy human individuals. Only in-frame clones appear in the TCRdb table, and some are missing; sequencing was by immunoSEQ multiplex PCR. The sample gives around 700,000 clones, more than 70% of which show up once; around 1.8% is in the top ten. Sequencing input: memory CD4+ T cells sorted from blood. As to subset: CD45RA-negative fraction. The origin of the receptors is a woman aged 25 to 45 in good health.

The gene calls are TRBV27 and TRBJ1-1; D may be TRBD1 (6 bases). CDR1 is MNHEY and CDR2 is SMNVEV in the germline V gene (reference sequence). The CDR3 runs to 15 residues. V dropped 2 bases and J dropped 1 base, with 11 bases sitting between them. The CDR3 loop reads CASSLGGGKNTEAFF. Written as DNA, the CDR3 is TGTGCCAGCAGTTTAGGAGGGGGGAAGAACACTGAAGCTTTCTTT.

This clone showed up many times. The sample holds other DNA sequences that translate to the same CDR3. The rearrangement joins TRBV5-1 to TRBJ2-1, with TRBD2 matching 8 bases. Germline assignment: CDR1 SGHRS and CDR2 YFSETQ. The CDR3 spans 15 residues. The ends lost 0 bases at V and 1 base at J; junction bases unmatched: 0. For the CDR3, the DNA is TGCGCCAGCAGCTTGGCTAGCGGGTCCTACAATGAGCAGTTCTTC. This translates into CASSLASGSYNEQFF.

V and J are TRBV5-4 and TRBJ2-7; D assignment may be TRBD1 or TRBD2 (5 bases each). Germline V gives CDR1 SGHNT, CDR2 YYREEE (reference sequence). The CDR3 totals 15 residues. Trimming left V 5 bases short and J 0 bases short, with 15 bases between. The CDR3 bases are TGTGCCAGCAGGCAAGGGGACCTAAGCTCCTACGAGCAGTACTTC. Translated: CASRQGDLSSYEQYF.

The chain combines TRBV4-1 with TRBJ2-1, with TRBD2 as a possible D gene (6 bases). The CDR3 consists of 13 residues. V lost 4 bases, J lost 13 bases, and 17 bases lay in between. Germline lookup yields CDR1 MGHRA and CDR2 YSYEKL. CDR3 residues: CASSLTTGGPQFF. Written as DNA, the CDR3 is TGCGCCAGCAGCCTAACAACAGGAGGGCCCCAGTTCTTC.

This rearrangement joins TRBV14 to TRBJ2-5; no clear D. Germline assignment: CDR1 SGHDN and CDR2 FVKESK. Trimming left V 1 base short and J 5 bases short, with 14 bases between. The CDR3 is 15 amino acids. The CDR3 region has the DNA TGTGCCAGCAGCCAAGTTAGGGTGATGTCGGAGACCCAGTACTTC. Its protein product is CASSQVRVMSETQYF.

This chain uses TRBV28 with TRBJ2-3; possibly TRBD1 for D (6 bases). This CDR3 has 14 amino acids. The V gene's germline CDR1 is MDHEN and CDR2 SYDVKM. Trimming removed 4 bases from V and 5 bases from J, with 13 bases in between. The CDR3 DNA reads TGTGCCAGCAGTTCCGGGACACCGGGAGATACGCAGTATTTT. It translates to CASSSGTPGDTQYF.

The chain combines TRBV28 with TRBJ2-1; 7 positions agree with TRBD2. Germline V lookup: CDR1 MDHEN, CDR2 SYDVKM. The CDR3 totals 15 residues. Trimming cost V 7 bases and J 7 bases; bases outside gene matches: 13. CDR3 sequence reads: CASTVGGGRGNEQFF. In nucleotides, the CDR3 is TGTGCCAGCACGGTCGGGGGAGGGAGAGGAAATGAGCAGTTCTTC.

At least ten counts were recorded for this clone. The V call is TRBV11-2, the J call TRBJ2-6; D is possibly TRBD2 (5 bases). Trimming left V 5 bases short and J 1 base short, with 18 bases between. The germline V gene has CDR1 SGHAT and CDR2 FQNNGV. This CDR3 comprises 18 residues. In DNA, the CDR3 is TGTGCCAGCAGCCAAAACAGTCACGGGGAATCTGGGGCCAACGTCCTGACTTTC. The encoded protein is CASSQNSHGESGANVLTF.

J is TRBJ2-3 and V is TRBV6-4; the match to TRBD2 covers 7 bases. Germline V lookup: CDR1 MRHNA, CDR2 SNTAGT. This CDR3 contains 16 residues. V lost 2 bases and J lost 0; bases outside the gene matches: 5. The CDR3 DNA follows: TGTGCCAGCAGTGACCCACTAGCGATCAGCACAGATACGCAGTATTTT. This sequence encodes CASSDPLAISTDTQYF.

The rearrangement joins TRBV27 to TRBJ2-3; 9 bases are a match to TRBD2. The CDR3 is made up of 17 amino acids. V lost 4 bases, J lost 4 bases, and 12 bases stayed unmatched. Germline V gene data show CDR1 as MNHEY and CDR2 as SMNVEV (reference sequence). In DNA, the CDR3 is TGTGCCAGCAGTTCCCCCCGAGTAGCGGGAGTGCCAGATACGCAGTATTTT. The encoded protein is CASSSPRVAGVPDTQYF.

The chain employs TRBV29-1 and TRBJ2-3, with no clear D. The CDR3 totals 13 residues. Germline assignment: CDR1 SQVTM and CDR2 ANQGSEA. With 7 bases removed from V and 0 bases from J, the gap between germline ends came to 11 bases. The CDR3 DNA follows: TGCAGCGGCCGAAAAGGGAGCACAGATACGCAGTATTTT. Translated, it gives CSGRKGSTDTQYF.

The DNA for the CDR3 is TGTGCCAGTAGTATCGAACAGGGGAACACTGAAGCTTTCTTT. Translated: CASSIEQGNTEAFF. The J gene is TRBJ1-1, the V gene TRBV19; the D gene is possibly TRBD1 (6 bases). Deletions cut 3 bases from V and 1 base from J, with 9 bases between. This CDR3 contains 14 residues. CDR1 LNHDA and CDR2 SQIVND come from the germline V gene (reference sequence).

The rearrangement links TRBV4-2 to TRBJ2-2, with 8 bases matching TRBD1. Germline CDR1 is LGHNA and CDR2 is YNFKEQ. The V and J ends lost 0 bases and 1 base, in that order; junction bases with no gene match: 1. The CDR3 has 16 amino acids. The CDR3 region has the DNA TGTGCCAGCAGCCAAGACGGGACAGGGAACACCGGGGAGCTGTTTTTT. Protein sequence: CASSQDGTGNTGELFF.

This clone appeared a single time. CDR3 DNA: TGCAGCGTAATACAGGGCTTGGGTCAGCCCCAGCATTTT. Translated, it gives CSVIQGLGQPQHF. The chain recombines TRBV29-1 with TRBJ1-5; possible D gene TRBD1, 6 bases. V was clipped by 6 bases and J by 6 bases, with 15 bases between them. Germline V gives CDR1 SQVTM, CDR2 ANQGSEA. The CDR3 sequence is 13 residues long.

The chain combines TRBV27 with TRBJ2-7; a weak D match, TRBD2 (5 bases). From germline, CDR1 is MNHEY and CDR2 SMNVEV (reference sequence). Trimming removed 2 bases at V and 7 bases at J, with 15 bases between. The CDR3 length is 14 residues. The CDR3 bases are TGTGCCAGCAGTTTAGAAGGCGGGCTTTCAGAGCAGTACTTC. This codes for CASSLEGGLSEQYF.

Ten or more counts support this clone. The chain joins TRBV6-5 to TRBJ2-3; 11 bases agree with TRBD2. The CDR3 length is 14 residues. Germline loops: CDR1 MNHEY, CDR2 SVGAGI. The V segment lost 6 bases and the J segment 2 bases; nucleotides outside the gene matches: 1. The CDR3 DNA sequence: TGTGCCAGCAGACTAGCGGGAGCCACAGATACGCAGTATTTT. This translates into CASRLAGATDTQYF.

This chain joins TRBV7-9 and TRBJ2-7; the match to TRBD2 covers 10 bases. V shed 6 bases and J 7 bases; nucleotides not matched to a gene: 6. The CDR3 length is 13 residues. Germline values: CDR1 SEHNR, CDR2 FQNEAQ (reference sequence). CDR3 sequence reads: CASSRASGGEQYF. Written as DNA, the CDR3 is TGTGCCAGCAGTAGGGCTAGCGGGGGAGAGCAGTACTTC.

The DNA for the CDR3 is TGTGCCAGCAGTGATTTAATGAGGGAGGCGAACTACGAGCAGTACTTC. Translating gives CASSDLMREANYEQYF. The rearrangement joins TRBV2 to TRBJ2-7, with D maybe TRBD2 (6 bases). Trimming left V 3 bases short and J 3 bases short, with 18 bases between. CDR3 length: 16 residues. CDR1 and CDR2 from the germline V gene are SNHLY and FYNNEI.

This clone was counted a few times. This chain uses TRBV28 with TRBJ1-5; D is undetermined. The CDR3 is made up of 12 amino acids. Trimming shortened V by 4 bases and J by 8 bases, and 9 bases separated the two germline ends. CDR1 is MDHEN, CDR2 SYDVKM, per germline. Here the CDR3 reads CASSWGEEPQHF. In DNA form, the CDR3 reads TGTGCCAGCAGTTGGGGTGAGGAGCCCCAGCATTTT.

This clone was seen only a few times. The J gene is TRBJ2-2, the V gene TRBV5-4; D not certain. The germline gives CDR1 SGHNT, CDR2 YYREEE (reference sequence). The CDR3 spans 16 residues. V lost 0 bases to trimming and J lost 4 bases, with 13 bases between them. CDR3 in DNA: TGTGCCAGCAGCTTGGACACAACCTCGATCACCGGGGAGCTGTTTTTT. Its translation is CASSLDTTSITGELFF.